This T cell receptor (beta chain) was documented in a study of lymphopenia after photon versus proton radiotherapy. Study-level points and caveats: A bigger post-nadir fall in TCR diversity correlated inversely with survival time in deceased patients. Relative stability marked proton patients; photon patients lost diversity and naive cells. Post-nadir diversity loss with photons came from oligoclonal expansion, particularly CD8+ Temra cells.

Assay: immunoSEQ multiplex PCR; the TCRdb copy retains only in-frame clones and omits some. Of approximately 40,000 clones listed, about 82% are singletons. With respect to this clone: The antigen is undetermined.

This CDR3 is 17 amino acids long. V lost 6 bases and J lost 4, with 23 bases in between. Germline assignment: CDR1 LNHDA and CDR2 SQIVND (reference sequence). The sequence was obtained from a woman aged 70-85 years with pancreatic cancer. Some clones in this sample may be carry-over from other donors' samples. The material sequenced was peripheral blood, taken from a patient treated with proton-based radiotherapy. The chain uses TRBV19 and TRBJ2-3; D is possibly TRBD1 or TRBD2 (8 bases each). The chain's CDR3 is CASRDRGSGSGSDTQYF. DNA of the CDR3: TGTGCCAGTAGAGACAGGGGAAGCGGGAGTGGTTCAGATACGCAGTATTTT.